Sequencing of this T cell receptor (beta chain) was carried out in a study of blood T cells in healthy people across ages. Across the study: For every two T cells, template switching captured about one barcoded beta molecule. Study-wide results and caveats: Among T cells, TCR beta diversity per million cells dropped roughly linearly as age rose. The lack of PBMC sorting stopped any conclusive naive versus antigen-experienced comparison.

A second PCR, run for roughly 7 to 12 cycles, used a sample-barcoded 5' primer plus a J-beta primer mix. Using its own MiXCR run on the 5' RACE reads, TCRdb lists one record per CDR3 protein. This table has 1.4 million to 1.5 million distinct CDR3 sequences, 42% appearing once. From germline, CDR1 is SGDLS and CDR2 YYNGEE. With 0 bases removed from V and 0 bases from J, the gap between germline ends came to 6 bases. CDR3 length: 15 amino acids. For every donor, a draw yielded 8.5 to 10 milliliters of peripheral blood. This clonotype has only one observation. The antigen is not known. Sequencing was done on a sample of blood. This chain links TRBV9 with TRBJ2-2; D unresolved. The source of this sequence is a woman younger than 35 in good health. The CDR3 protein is CASSVAATNTGELFF. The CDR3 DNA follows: TGTGCCAGCAGCGTAGCCGCTACGAACACCGGGGAGCTGTTTTTT.